A single sample gave rise to the 2 T cell receptor beta chains below, sequenced in a study of cytomegalovirus exposure and HLA in healthy donors. The protocol was immunoSEQ multiplex PCR, while the TCRdb copy is restricted to in-frame clones and leaves out a portion. The table includes about 220,000 clones, around nine tenths detected once. What was sequenced was PBMCs. These receptors were collected from a woman aged 18 to 35 in good health and CMV-seronegative.

The chain employs TRBV15 and TRBJ1-4, with unresolved D. The CDR3 length is 15 residues. With 0 bases removed from V and 4 bases from J, the gap between germline ends came to 9 bases. Germline loops: CDR1 LNHNV, CDR2 YYDKDF (reference sequence). The CDR3 bases are TGTGCCACCAGCAGAGATTTGGCTCTTAATGAAAAACTGTTTTTT. It is translated as CATSRDLALNEKLFF.

This sequence joins TRBV7-9 and TRBJ1-2; D gene uncertain. From germline, CDR1 is SEHNR and CDR2 FQNEAQ (reference sequence). V lost 3 bases and J 2 bases, leaving 7 bases between the germline ends. There are 13 residues in the CDR3. The CDR3 bases are TGTGCCAGCAGCTTTCCCAGGAACTATGGCTACACCTTC. Protein sequence: CASSFPRNYGYTF.